The rows below give T cell receptor beta chains drawn from one sample of a study of human T cells and chemical hapten exposure. One entry per CDR3 protein results from TCRdb running MiXCR on the RACE reads. The sample shows more than 250,000 distinct CDR3 sequences, about 9% of them seen only once. The sequenced sample was whole blood, obtained in connection with sensitization to the hapten diphenylcyclopropenone (DPC). All receptors come from a woman between 40 and 55 years old with alopecia areata. Some clones in this sample may be carry-over from other donors' samples. The CDR3 runs from the conserved cysteine through the conserved F or W. A D gene is named only where the DNA matches it firmly. Size is omitted from some rows. Given values are once, few, many or a class for expanded clones.

D,J,V,size,CDR3,DNA
TRBD2,TRBJ2-7,TRBV10-3,few,CAISDVAGGSYEQYF,TGTGCCATCAGTGACGTAGCGGGAGGTTCCTATGAGCAGTACTTC
.,TRBJ1-1,TRBV10-3,few,CATRGGWDTEAFF,TGTGCCACCCGGGGCGGATGGGACACTGAAGCTTTCTTT
TRBD1,TRBJ1-1,TRBV7-9,.,CASSGTGSRMNTEAFF,TGTGCTAGCAGTGGGACAGGTTCTCGAATGAACACTGAAGCTTTCTTT
TRBD1,TRBJ2-7,TRBV12-3/TRBV12-4,.,CASSFILGGQGSNEQYF,TGTGCCAGCAGTTTCATTCTTGGGGGACAGGGCTCCAACGAGCAGTACTTC
.,TRBJ2-2,TRBV3-1,many,CASASIGLRTGELFF,TGTGCCAGCGCCTCAATCGGACTAAGGACCGGGGAGCTGTTTTTT
.,TRBJ1-4,TRBV6-1,.,CASRTTGTEKLFF,TGTGCCAGCAGAACGACCGGGACAGAAAAACTGTTTTTT
.,TRBJ1-1,TRBV29-1,many,CSVNLVGTEAFF,TGCAGCGTTAACTTGGTGGGAACTGAAGCTTTCTTT
.,TRBJ2-1,TRBV24-1,few,CATGEGGDNEQFF,TGTGCCACTGGAGAAGGTGGGGACAATGAGCAGTTCTTC
.,TRBJ2-2,TRBV7-8,many,CASSLTSGGTGELFF,TGTGCCAGCAGCTTAACGTCAGGGGGGACCGGGGAGCTGTTTTTT
.,TRBJ2-3,TRBV6-5,few,CASSLMGTDTQYF,TGTGCCAGCAGCCTCATGGGGACAGATACGCAGTATTTT
.,TRBJ1-5,TRBV5-5,few,CASSLGGIDQPQHF,TGTGCCAGCAGCTTGGGGGGGATTGATCAGCCCCAGCATTTT
.,TRBJ2-3,TRBV9,few,CASSVGGGRSTDTQYF,TGTGCCAGCAGCGTTGGAGGGGGCCGGAGCACAGATACGCAGTATTTT
.,TRBJ1-3,TRBV7-2,few,CASSHSGSGGNTIYF,TGTGCCAGCAGCCATAGCGGGAGCGGGGGAAACACCATATATTTT
.,TRBJ1-2,TRBV4-2,few,CASSQEGQNYGYTF,TGTGCCAGCAGCCAAGAAGGGCAAAACTATGGCTACACCTTC
.,TRBJ2-7,TRBV6-5,once,CASSFSQGGSYEQYF,TGTGCCAGCAGTTTCTCCCAGGGGGGATCCTACGAGCAGTACTTC
TRBD2,TRBJ2-3,TRBV4-3,few,CASSQGGLLAGGTQYF,TGCGCCAGCAGCCAAGGGGGTCTCCTAGCGGGAGGTACGCAGTATTTT
.,TRBJ2-3,TRBV24-1,many,CATSDLQRGGRDTQYF,TGTGCCACCAGTGATTTGCAGAGGGGAGGAAGAGATACGCAGTATTTT
TRBD2,TRBJ2-1,TRBV18,many,CASSPPGLAYNEQFF,TGTGCCAGCTCACCACCGGGACTAGCTTACAATGAGCAGTTCTTC
TRBD1,TRBJ2-1,TRBV7-2,few,CASSLGGQGPNEQFF,TGTGCCAGCAGCTTAGGGGGACAGGGTCCCAATGAGCAGTTCTTC
.,TRBJ2-5,TRBV12-3/TRBV12-4,.,CASSRTGSIKETQYF,TGTGCCAGCAGTAGAACAGGCAGTATCAAAGAGACCCAGTACTTC
.,TRBJ2-1,TRBV20-1,.,CSARGGRELNEQFF,TGCAGTGCTAGAGGGGGGCGGGAGTTGAATGAGCAGTTCTTC
.,TRBJ2-5,TRBV5-1,.,CASSLGNRQETQYF,TGCGCCAGCAGCTTGGGGAACAGACAAGAGACCCAGTACTTC
TRBD1,TRBJ1-5,TRBV20-1,few,CSARDRKGAQPQHF,TGCAGTGCTAGAGATAGAAAGGGGGCCCAGCCCCAGCATTTT
TRBD2,TRBJ2-2,TRBV2,.,CASPDPGTKDTGELFF,TGTGCCAGCCCGGACCCCGGGACTAAGGACACCGGGGAGCTGTTTTTT
TRBD2,TRBJ2-1,TRBV6-2/TRBV6-3,few,CASSYNIAGTNEQFF,TGTGCCAGCAGTTACAACATAGCGGGCACCAATGAGCAGTTCTTC
TRBD1,TRBJ1-2,TRBV7-9,.,CASSLERTGGDGYTF,TGTGCCAGCAGCTTAGAGAGGACAGGGGGCGATGGCTACACCTTC
.,TRBJ2-3,TRBV11-2,.,CASSFFRADTDTQYF,TGTGCCAGCAGCTTTTTCAGAGCCGACACAGATACGCAGTATTTT
.,TRBJ2-7,TRBV12-3/TRBV12-4,.,CASSRTRGVHEQYF,TGTGCCAGCAGCAGGACTCGGGGCGTCCACGAGCAGTACTTC
.,TRBJ2-1,TRBV20-1,few,CSARVRGSSYNEQFF,TGCAGTGCTAGGGTGCGTGGCAGCTCCTACAATGAGCAGTTCTTC
.,TRBJ2-4,TRBV20-1,.,CSAGSTGLAKNIQYF,TGCAGTGCTGGTTCAACGGGACTAGCCAAAAACATTCAGTACTTC
.,TRBJ1-6,TRBV28,.,CASSLRTSPLHF,TGTGCCAGCAGTTTGAGGACTTCACCCCTCCACTTT
TRBD2,TRBJ2-3,TRBV7-2,many,CASSLEGTRGTQYF,TGTGCCAGCAGCTTAGAGGGGACTAGAGGAACGCAGTATTTT
.,TRBJ2-3,TRBV6-2/TRBV6-3,.,CASSYSRGTSWDTQYF,TGTGCCAGCAGTTACTCGCGCGGGACCTCTTGGGATACGCAGTATTTT
.,TRBJ1-6,TRBV28,.,CASSSSRTLLVNSPLHF,TGTGCCAGCAGTTCCTCCCGCACACTCCTCGTCAATTCACCCCTCCACTTT
.,TRBJ2-7,TRBV28,many,CASSPGGAVYEQYF,TGTGCCAGCAGTCCCGGCGGGGCGGTCTACGAGCAGTACTTC
.,TRBJ2-1,TRBV28,few,CASSPASLRDNEQFF,TGTGCCAGCAGTCCTGCGTCACTCCGGGACAATGAGCAGTTCTTC
.,TRBJ1-4,TRBV12-3/TRBV12-4,.,CASSSDSATTNEKLFF,TGTGCCAGCAGTTCTGACAGCGCTACAACTAATGAAAAACTGTTTTTT
.,TRBJ1-1,TRBV20-1,many,CSATKDLNTEAFF,TGCAGTGCTACGAAGGACCTGAACACTGAAGCTTTCTTT
.,TRBJ1-2,TRBV15,few,CATSKNNVEKWGYTF,TGTGCCACCAGCAAGAATAATGTAGAGAAATGGGGCTACACCTTC
TRBD2,TRBJ2-1,TRBV25-1,few,CASSESLAGYVGQFF,TGTGCCAGCAGTGAATCACTAGCGGGTTATGTCGGGCAGTTCTTC
TRBD2,TRBJ2-2,TRBV20-1,many,CSARLASGSTGELFF,TGCAGTGCTAGATTGGCTAGCGGGAGCACCGGGGAGCTGTTTTTT
TRBD2,TRBJ2-5,TRBV9,.,CASSVGLAEETQYF,TGTGCCAGCAGCGTAGGGCTAGCGGAGGAGACCCAGTACTTC
.,TRBJ2-7,TRBV20-1,.,CSARGLYEQYF,TGCAGTGCTAGAGGACTGTACGAGCAGTACTTC
TRBD2,TRBJ2-7,TRBV28,few,CASSLGGRGYEQYF,TGTGCCAGCAGTTTGGGCGGGAGGGGCTACGAGCAGTACTTC
.,TRBJ1-5,TRBV12-3/TRBV12-4,few,CASSLVMGAGSQPQHF,TGTGCCAGCAGTTTAGTGATGGGGGCGGGCAGCCAGCCCCAGCATTTT
TRBD1,TRBJ2-7,TRBV11-2,many,CASSTSPGQGPYYEQYF,TGTGCCAGCAGCACGAGCCCCGGACAGGGACCCTACTACGAGCAGTACTTC